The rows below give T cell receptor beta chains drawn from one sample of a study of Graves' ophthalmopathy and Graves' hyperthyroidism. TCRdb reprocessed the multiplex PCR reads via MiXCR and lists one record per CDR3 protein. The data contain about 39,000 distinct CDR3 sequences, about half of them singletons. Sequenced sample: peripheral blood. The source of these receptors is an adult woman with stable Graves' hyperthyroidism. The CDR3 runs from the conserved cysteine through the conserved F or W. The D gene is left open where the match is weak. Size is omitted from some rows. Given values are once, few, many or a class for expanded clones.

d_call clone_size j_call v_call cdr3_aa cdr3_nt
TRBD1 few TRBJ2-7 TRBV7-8 CASSPGTGTLYEQYF TGTGCCAGCAGTCCCGGGACAGGGACCCTCTACGAGCAGTACTTC
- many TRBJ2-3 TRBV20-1 CSARFGAGTDTQYF TGCAGTGCTAGATTCGGCGCTGGCACAGATACGCAGTATTTT
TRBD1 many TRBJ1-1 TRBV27 CASSLFKLRDRVLEAFF TGTGCCAGCAGTTTATTCAAGCTCAGGGACAGGGTATTGGAAGCTTTCTTT
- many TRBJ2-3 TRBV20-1 CSVAESSTDTQYF TGCAGTGTTGCGGAGTCTAGCACAGATACGCAGTATTTT
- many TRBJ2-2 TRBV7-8 CASSLINEWELFF TGTGCCAGCAGCTTAATCAATGAATGGGAGCTGTTTTTT
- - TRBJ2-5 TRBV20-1 CSADDRGTLSSLETQYF TGCAGTGCTGATGATCGCGGGACCTTATCGTCGTTGGAGACCCAGTACTTT
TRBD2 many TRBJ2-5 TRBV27 CASSLTPISGRSKETQYF TGTGCCAGCAGTTTAACCCCTATTAGCGGGAGGTCCAAAGAGACCCAGTACTTC
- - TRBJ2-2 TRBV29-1 CSVWLPTGELFF TGCAGCGTGTGGTTACCCACCGGGGAGCTGTTTTTT
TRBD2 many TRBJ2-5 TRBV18 CASSPGLAGGSETQYF TGTGCCAGCTCACCAGGACTAGCGGGAGGGTCAGAGACCCAGTACTTC
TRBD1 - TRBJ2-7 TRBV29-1 CSVSGQYEQYF TGCAGCGTTTCGGGACAGTACGAGCAGTACTTC
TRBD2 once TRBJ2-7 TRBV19 CAAGRDEQYF TGTGCCGCGGGGAGGGACGAGCAGTACTTC
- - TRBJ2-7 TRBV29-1 CSLTSGSRSYEQYF TGCAGCTTGACGAGCGGAAGTCGCTCCTACGAGCAGTACTTC
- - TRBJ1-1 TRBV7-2 CASSLPQGREAFF TGTGCCAGCAGCTTACCGCAGGGGCGGGAAGCTTTCTTT
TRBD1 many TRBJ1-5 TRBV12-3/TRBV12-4 CASSSSQGGFNQPQHF TGTGCCAGCAGTTCTTCCCAAGGGGGCTTCAATCAGCCCCAGCATTTT
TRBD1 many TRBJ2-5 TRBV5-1 CASSAGQGRGQETQYF TGCGCCAGCAGCGCGGGACAGGGAAGAGGGCAAGAGACCCAGTACTTC
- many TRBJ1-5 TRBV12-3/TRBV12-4 CASSLSQPRSNQPQHF TGTGCCAGCAGTTTATCCCAACCTAGAAGCAATCAGCCCCAGCATTTT
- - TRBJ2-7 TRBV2 CAGNEISAGARGQYF TGTGCCGGCAATGAGATCTCGGCAGGGGCCAGGGGGCAGTACTTC
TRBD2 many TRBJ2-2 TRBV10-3 CAISESSGRADGGPGELFF TGTGCCATCAGTGAAAGTAGCGGGAGGGCCGACGGTGGCCCCGGGGAGCTGTTTTTT
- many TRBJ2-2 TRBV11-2 CASSWGEIMAGELFF TGTGCCAGCAGCTGGGGGGAGATAATGGCCGGGGAGCTGTTTTTT
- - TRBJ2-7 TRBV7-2 CASSPRNRVKQYF TGTGCCAGCAGCCCTCGGAACAGGGTGAAGCAGTACTTC
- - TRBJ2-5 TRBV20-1 CSASRDYQETQYF TGCAGTGCTTCCCGGGACTACCAAGAGACCCAGTACTTC
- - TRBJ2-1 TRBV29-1 CSVVSGTSFYNEQFF TGCAGCGTCGTCTCCGGGACATCTTTCTACAATGAGCAGTTCTTC
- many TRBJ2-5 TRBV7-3 CASSPPAGETQYF TGTGCCAGCAGCCCCCCGGCGGGAGAGACCCAGTACTTC
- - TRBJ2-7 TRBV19 CASSLSQGYYEQYF TGTGCCAGTAGTCTTTCTCAGGGTTACTACGAGCAGTACTTC
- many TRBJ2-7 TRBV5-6 CASSAVTNPAYEQYF TGTGCCAGCAGTGCTGTCACGAACCCGGCCTACGAGCAGTACTTC
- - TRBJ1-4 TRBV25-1 CARVGEKLFF TGTGCCAGGGTAGGAGAAAAACTGTTTTTT
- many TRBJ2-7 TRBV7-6 CASSLGPNYEQYF TGTGCCAGCAGCTTAGGGCCGAACTACGAGCAGTACTTC
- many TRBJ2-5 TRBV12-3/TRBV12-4 CASSLAQETQYF TGTGCCAGCAGTTTAGCACAAGAGACCCAGTACTTC
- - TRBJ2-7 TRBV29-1 CSVMGQGRSEQYF TGCAGCGTGATGGGGCAGGGGCGAAGCGAGCAGTACTTC
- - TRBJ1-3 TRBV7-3 CASSLNPGTYGYTIYF TGTGCCAGCAGCTTAAACCCAGGGACCTATGGCTACACCATATATTTT
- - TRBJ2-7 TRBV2 CASRMGGLYEQYF TGTGCCAGCAGAATGGGGGGTCTCTACGAGCAGTACTTC
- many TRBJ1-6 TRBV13 CASSLGRGNGALHF TGTGCCAGCAGCTTAGGCCGGGGGAACGGGGCCCTCCACTTT
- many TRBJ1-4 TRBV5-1 CASSLRGDATNEKLFF TGCGCCAGCAGCCTTAGAGGGGATGCAACTAATGAAAAACTGTTTTTT
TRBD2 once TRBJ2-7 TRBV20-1 CSATGLAGVPSYEQYF TGCAGTGCGACGGGACTAGCGGGAGTCCCCTCCTACGAGCAGTACTTC
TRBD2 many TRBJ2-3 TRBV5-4 CASSPRTSGSTDTQYF TGTGCCAGCAGCCCCCGGACTAGCGGGAGCACAGATACGCAGTATTTT
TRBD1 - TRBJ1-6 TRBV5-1 CASSLTGTDNSPLHF TGCGCCAGCAGCTTAACCGGGACAGATAATTCACCCCTCCACTTT
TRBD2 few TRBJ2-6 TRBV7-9 CASSMRTSGRAGANVLTF TGTGCCAGCAGCATGAGGACTAGCGGGAGGGCCGGGGCCAACGTCCTGACTTTC
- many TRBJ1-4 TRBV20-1 CSASDFGTIPRPEKLFF TGCAGTGCTAGTGATTTTGGGACCATCCCTCGGCCTGAAAAACTGTTTTTT
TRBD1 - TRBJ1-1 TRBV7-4 CASSPGRDRGRRGTEAFF TGTGCCAGCAGTCCCGGACGGGACAGGGGGCGCAGAGGCACTGAAGCTTTCTTT
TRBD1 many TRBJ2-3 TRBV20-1 CSASLAGQGTDTQYF TGCAGTGCTAGCCTGGCTGGACAGGGCACAGATACGCAGTATTTT
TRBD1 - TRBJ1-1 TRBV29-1 CSDGGQGKSEAFF TGCAGCGACGGGGGACAGGGAAAGAGTGAAGCTTTCTTT
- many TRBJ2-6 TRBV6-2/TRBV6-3 CASSTLDPGANVLTF TGTGCCAGCAGCACCCTGGACCCTGGGGCCAACGTCCTGACTTTC
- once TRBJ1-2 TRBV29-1 CSVDPGAYGYTF TGCAGCGTAGATCCGGGGGCCTATGGCTACACCTTC
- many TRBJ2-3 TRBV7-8 CASSSRVRSTDTQYF TGTGCCAGCAGTTCTAGGGTGCGAAGCACAGATACGCAGTATTTT
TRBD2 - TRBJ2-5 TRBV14 CASNSAGGQETQYF TGTGCCAGCAACTCGGCGGGGGGCCAAGAGACCCAGTACTTC
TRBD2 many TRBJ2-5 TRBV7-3 CASSLNNGRAETQYF TGTGCCAGCAGCTTAAACAACGGGAGGGCAGAGACCCAGTACTTC
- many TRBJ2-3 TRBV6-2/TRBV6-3 CASSYSEDTQYF TGTGCCAGCAGTTACTCTGAGGATACGCAGTATTTT
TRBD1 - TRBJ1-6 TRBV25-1 CASSGRDSQDSPLHF TGTGCCAGCAGTGGAAGGGACAGTCAAGATTCACCCCTCCACTTT
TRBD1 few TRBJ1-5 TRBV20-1 CSVDRADQPQHF TGCAGTGTTGACAGGGCGGATCAGCCCCAGCATTTT
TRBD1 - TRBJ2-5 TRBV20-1 CSAPNTDRGRAETQYF TGCAGTGCCCCCAACACGGACAGGGGGAGGGCAGAGACCCAGTACTTC
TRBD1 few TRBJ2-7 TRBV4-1 CASTGTGAYEQYF TGCGCCAGCACCGGGACAGGGGCCTACGAGCAGTACTTC
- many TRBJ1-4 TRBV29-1 CSVGGSPNEKLFF TGCAGCGTTGGAGGCAGTCCTAATGAAAAACTGTTTTTT
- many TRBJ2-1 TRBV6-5 CATQGGSSYNEQFF TGTGCCACCCAGGGGGGAAGCTCCTACAATGAGCAGTTCTTC
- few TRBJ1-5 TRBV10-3 CAISAGDQPQHF TGTGCCATCAGTGCAGGGGATCAGCCCCAGCATTTT
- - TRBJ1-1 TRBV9 CASSASLGMNTEAFF TGTGCCAGCAGCGCGAGCCTTGGGATGAACACTGAAGCTTTCTTT